The 9 T cell receptor beta chains presented below share a single source sample, sequenced in a study of OX40 agonist ivuxolimab in advanced cancers. Generated by immunoSEQ multiplex PCR, the TCRdb table keeps only in-frame clones and is missing some. The data contain around 65,000 clones, around four fifths of them singletons. Sequenced material: CD4+ or CD8+ T cells sorted from blood, taken in a trial of the OX40 agonist ivuxolimab. All receptors come from an adult with an advanced solid tumor such as melanoma, head and neck, liver or kidney cancer.

The chain recombines TRBV7-2 with TRBJ1-2; D is undetermined. The germline CDR1 and CDR2 sequences are SGHTA and FQGNSA. The V end lost 5 bases, the J end lost 8 bases, and 12 bases lay between the germline ends. The CDR3 has 12 amino acids. Here the CDR3 DNA reads TGTGCCAGCAGCCCAGGTCTAGGAGGCTACACCTTC. Protein: CASSPGLGGYTF.

V is TRBV7-9 and J is TRBJ2-1; weak D call: TRBD2 (5 bases). V lost 2 bases, J lost 3 bases, and 11 bases lay in between. CDR1 SEHNR and CDR2 FQNEAQ come from the germline V gene (reference sequence). The CDR3 runs to 15 residues. The CDR3 DNA follows: TGTGCCAGCAGCTTATCCCAACTAGTCTACAATGAGCAGTTCTTC. It yields the protein CASSLSQLVYNEQFF.

This chain links TRBV9 with TRBJ2-3, with 8 bases lining up with TRBD2. J lost 1 base, V lost 0 bases, and 4 bases had no gene match. The CDR3 spans 16 residues. Looked up from germline, CDR1 is SGDLS and CDR2 is YYNGEE. CDR3 sequence reads: CASSVEGSGGTDTQYF. CDR3 bases: TGTGCCAGCAGCGTAGAGGGTAGCGGGGGCACAGATACGCAGTATTTT.

The V gene is TRBV4-1, the J gene TRBJ2-3; 14 nucleotides align to TRBD2. Germline trimming cut 1 base from V and 0 bases from J; bases unmatched to any gene: 12. Germline V lookup: CDR1 MGHRA, CDR2 YSYEKL. This CDR3 contains 21 residues. The CDR3 DNA is TGCGCCAGCAGCCAAGTCCCATTTTCCGGGACTAGCGGGAGCAGCACAGATACGCAGTATTTT. This gives the protein CASSQVPFSGTSGSSTDTQYF.

The rearrangement uses TRBV7-2 and TRBJ1-5, with D tentatively TRBD1 (6 bases). CDR3 length: 16 residues. Germline V gene data show CDR1 as SGHTA and CDR2 as FQGNSA. V shed 0 bases and J shed 3 bases, with 12 bases lying between them. CDR3: CASSLAPYRDNQPQHF. CDR3 bases: TGTGCCAGCAGCTTAGCACCGTACAGGGACAATCAGCCCCAGCATTTT.

The chain has TRBV5-4 and TRBJ2-2, with D perhaps TRBD1 (5 bases). The V end was cut by 2 bases, the J end by 0 bases, with 8 bases between. The CDR3 is 15 amino acids. Germline CDR1 and CDR2: SGHNT and YYREEE (reference sequence). CDR3: CASSLGHANTGELFF. The CDR3 DNA follows: TGTGCCAGCAGCTTAGGACATGCGAACACCGGGGAGCTGTTTTTT. The complete variable domain, with remaining parts taken from reference TRBV5-4 and TRBJ2-2, reads ETGVTQSPTHLIKTRGQQVTLRCSSQSGHNTVSWYQQALGQGPQFIFQYYREEENGRGNFPPRFSGLQFPNYSSELNVNALELDDSALYLCASSLGHANTGELFFGEGSRLTVL.

The chain recombines TRBV30 with TRBJ1-2; TRBD1 might be the D (5 bases). CDR3 length: 12 amino acids. Germline CDR1 is GTSNPN and CDR2 is SVGIG (reference sequence). The V gene lost 0 bases and the J gene lost 8 bases, with 10 bases spanning the gap. CDR3 sequence reads: CAWSVVGVGYTF. The CDR3 DNA sequence: TGTGCCTGGAGTGTGGTGGGGGTGGGCTACACCTTC.

This clone was seen more than once but under ten times. J is TRBJ1-1 and V is TRBV5-6; D remains unclear. From germline, CDR1 is SGHDT and CDR2 YYEEEE. The CDR3 has 14 residues. Trimming cost V 1 base and J 10 bases, with 17 bases left between them. The CDR3 DNA reads as TGTGCCAGCAGCTTGAGGCGTCTTTTGGATGGAGCTTTCTTT. Translating gives CASSLRRLLDGAFF.

The table lists this clone with a count of one. J is TRBJ2-1 and V is TRBV29-1; D may be TRBD1 (5 bases). Germline V gives CDR1 SQVTM, CDR2 ANQGSEA. V gave up 3 bases and J gave up 9 bases, with 15 bases separating them. The CDR3 has 13 amino acids. CDR3 bases: TGCAGCGTTGAGAGGCAGGGAAAGGGTGAGCAGTTCTTC. This translates into CSVERQGKGEQFF.